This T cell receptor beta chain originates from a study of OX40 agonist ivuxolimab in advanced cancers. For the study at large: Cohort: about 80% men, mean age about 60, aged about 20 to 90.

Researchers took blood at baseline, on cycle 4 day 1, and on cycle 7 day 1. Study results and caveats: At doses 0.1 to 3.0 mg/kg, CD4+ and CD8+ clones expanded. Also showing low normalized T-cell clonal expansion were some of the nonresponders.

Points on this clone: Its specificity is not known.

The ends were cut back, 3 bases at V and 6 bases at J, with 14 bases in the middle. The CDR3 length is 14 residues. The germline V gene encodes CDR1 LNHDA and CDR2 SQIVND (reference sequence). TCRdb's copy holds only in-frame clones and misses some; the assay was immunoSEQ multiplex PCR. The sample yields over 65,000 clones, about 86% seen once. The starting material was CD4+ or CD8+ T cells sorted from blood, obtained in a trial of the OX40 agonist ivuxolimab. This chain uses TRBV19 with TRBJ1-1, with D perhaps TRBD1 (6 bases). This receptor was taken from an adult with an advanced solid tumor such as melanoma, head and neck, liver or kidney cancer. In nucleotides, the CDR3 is TGTGCCAGTAGTATTGGGGGGGCTATTTCTGAAGCTTTCTTT. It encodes CASSIGGAISEAFF.